This entry describes one TCR beta chain. Its antigen is not identified. The same CDR3 also results from other DNA sequences found in this sample. Memory CD4+ cells were the fraction left after CD45RA+ naive selection. Clones were read by immunoSEQ multiplex PCR, and TCRdb kept only the in-frame ones, dropping some. Counted here are about 2.3 million clones, over 85% occurring once; the ten biggest clones make up 0.35% to 0.5%. The sample belongs to a study of shared clonotypes between healthy human individuals. Study results and caveats: Sampling included only blood; tissue repertoires likely differ. Clonotype sharing among the donors was expected to vary with sequencing depth. The study generally estimated greater richness for naive than memory subsets.

V lost 5 bases, J lost 2 bases, and 10 bases lay in between. The CDR3 is 14 amino acids. Per germline, CDR1 MDHEN and CDR2 SYDVKM. The TCR was taken from a man younger than 35 in good health. Some clones in this sample may be carry-over from other donors' samples. J is TRBJ1-5 and V is TRBV28; D gene unclear. Sequencing was done on a sample of naive CD4+ T cells from PBMCs. The subset is: CD45RA+ positively selected. The CDR3 nucleotides are TGTGCCAGCAGTGGCTCGGGTGGCAATCAGCCCCAGCATTTT. It translates to CASSGSGGNQPQHF.